This is a list of T cell receptor beta chains from one sample in a study of vaccination and CD4 T cells after COVID-19. These receptors' targets are unknown. MiXCR, run by TCRdb on the PCR reads, gives a single entry per CDR3 protein. The profile shows 7,500 to 10,000 distinct CDR3 sequences, around 50% of them singletons. The sequenced sample consisted of CD4+ T cells from blood, cultured in vitro. The origin of the receptors is a human donor who had recovered from COVID-19. Both conserved end residues are part of each CDR3. The D gene is left open where the match is weak. Size is omitted from some rows. Given values are once, few, many or a class for expanded clones.

D | size | J | V | CDR3 | DNA
- | - | TRBJ1-2 | TRBV12-3/TRBV12-4 | CASSPISRSNYGYTF | TGTGCCAGCAGTCCCATTTCCCGGTCTAACTATGGCTACACCTTC
TRBD1 | large | TRBJ1-6 | TRBV5-1 | CASSFAGTENSPLHF | TGCGCCAGCAGCTTCGCCGGGACAGAGAATTCACCCCTCCACTTT
- | - | TRBJ2-3 | TRBV28 | CASSFVSWRASTDTQYF | TGTGCCAGCAGTTTTGTAAGTTGGAGGGCGTCCACAGATACGCAGTATTTT
TRBD1 | medium-sized | TRBJ1-6 | TRBV27 | CASSLGQGRNSPLHF | TGTGCCAGCAGTTTGGGACAGGGGAGGAATTCACCCCTCCACTTT
TRBD2 | - | TRBJ2-3 | TRBV7-2 | CASSLEGLAGVDTQYF | TGTGCCAGCAGCTTAGAGGGACTAGCGGGAGTGGATACGCAGTATTTT
- | - | TRBJ1-1 | TRBV19 | CASTFAGSYTEAFF | TGTGCCAGCACCTTTGCGGGGTCCTACACTGAAGCTTTCTTT
- | - | TRBJ2-1 | TRBV19 | CASSIIWTAQNNEQFF | TGTGCCAGTAGTATCATTTGGACAGCGCAGAACAATGAGCAGTTCTTC
- | few | TRBJ1-5 | TRBV19 | CASSIDHRQIVGQPQHF | TGTGCCAGTAGTATAGATCACAGGCAGATAGTCGGGCAGCCCCAGCATTTT
- | - | TRBJ1-2 | TRBV19 | CASTSDVLWPRGYTF | TGTGCCAGTACCTCGGACGTACTCTGGCCCCGAGGCTACACCTTC
- | few | TRBJ1-2 | TRBV5-5 | CASSPRDGVWYGYTF | TGTGCCAGCAGCCCAAGGGACGGGGTATGGTATGGCTACACCTTC
TRBD1 | - | TRBJ1-1 | TRBV20-1 | CSASLDRGTEAFF | TGCAGTGCTAGCTTGGACAGGGGGACTGAAGCTTTCTTT
- | - | TRBJ2-4 | TRBV12-3/TRBV12-4 | CASRPGSKTKNIQYF | TGTGCCAGCAGGCCCGGGAGCAAAACCAAAAACATTCAGTACTTC
- | - | TRBJ2-7 | TRBV15 | CATRHGGSSYEQYF | TGTGCCACCAGACACGGGGGCAGCTCCTACGAGCAGTACTTC
- | few | TRBJ1-2 | TRBV11-2 | CASSLVAGTSNYGYTF | TGTGCCAGCAGCTTAGTCGCAGGGACCTCTAACTATGGCTACACCTTC
- | once | TRBJ2-4 | TRBV5-4 | CASSLAGQANIQYF | TGTGCCAGCAGCTTGGCCGGGCAGGCAAACATTCAGTACTTC
- | - | TRBJ2-5 | TRBV11-2 | CASSLAGAETQYF | TGTGCCAGCAGCTTAGCGGGGGCTGAGACCCAGTACTTC
- | once | TRBJ2-1 | TRBV21-1 | CASRIIPGQNYNEQFF | TGTGCCAGCAGAATAATTCCGGGACAGAACTACAATGAGCAGTTCTTC
TRBD2 | - | TRBJ2-7 | TRBV18 | CASSLIGTSGLYEQYF | TGTGCCAGCTCACTTATCGGGACTAGCGGACTCTACGAGCAGTACTTC
- | - | TRBJ2-7 | TRBV20-1 | CSAITHRAGIYEQYF | TGCAGTGCGATAACCCACAGGGCTGGAATCTACGAGCAGTACTTC
TRBD1 | - | TRBJ1-2 | TRBV5-5 | CASSPDRANYGYTF | TGTGCCAGCAGCCCCGACAGGGCAAACTATGGCTACACCTTC
TRBD1 | - | TRBJ2-6 | TRBV6-1 | CASSEALRQGAGANVLTF | TGTGCCAGCAGTGAAGCCCTGAGGCAGGGGGCTGGGGCCAACGTCCTGACTTTC
- | few | TRBJ2-3 | TRBV6-1 | CASSEAGAIDTQYF | TGTGCCAGCAGTGAAGCGGGGGCAATAGATACGCAGTATTTT
- | - | TRBJ2-7 | TRBV20-1 | CSARDMGLADYEQYF | TGCAGTGCTAGAGATATGGGGCTAGCAGACTACGAGCAGTACTTC
TRBD1 | few | TRBJ1-1 | TRBV20-1 | CSAKQGSPTEAFF | TGCAGTGCGAAACAGGGGTCCCCCACTGAAGCTTTCTTT
- | medium-sized | TRBJ1-6 | TRBV4-2 | CASSYKDQGSYSPLHF | TGTGCCAGCAGCTACAAGGATCAGGGATCTTATTCACCCCTCCACTTT
TRBD2 | - | TRBJ2-1 | TRBV11-3 | CASSLAGEKGEQFF | TGTGCCAGCTCCCTAGCGGGAGAAAAAGGTGAGCAGTTCTTC
TRBD1 | - | TRBJ2-1 | TRBV4-3 | CASSQEQGSLILYNEQFF | TGCGCCAGCAGCCAAGAACAGGGGAGTCTAATCCTATACAATGAGCAGTTCTTC
- | - | TRBJ1-5 | TRBV4-1 | CASSQESARGRVSNQPQHF | TGCGCCAGCAGCCAAGAGTCGGCGCGTGGCAGGGTTAGCAATCAGCCCCAGCATTTT
- | - | TRBJ1-2 | TRBV27 | CASMGIGQIRYGYTF | TGTGCCAGCATGGGCATCGGACAGATACGTTATGGCTACACCTTC
- | - | TRBJ2-2 | TRBV5-1 | CASSYGQNTGELFF | TGCGCCAGCAGCTATGGACAGAACACCGGGGAGCTGTTTTTT
- | - | TRBJ2-2 | TRBV21-1 | CASSKAGDRDGELFF | TGTGCCAGCAGCAAAGCTGGGGACAGGGACGGGGAGCTGTTTTTT
TRBD2 | few | TRBJ2-3 | TRBV20-1 | CSETSGMVDTQYF | TGCAGCGAGACTAGCGGGATGGTAGATACGCAGTATTTT
TRBD1 | - | TRBJ1-3 | TRBV19 | CASSPATGGNTIYF | TGTGCCAGTAGTCCTGCGACAGGGGGAAACACCATATATTTT
- | - | TRBJ1-1 | TRBV7-2 | CASSQRYSGTEAFF | TGTGCCAGCAGCCAGAGATACAGCGGGACTGAAGCTTTCTTT
- | few | TRBJ1-1 | TRBV28 | CASSSLEEAFF | TGTGCCAGCAGTTCTCTAGAGGAAGCTTTCTTT
- | - | TRBJ2-5 | TRBV15 | CATSRVRWNQETQYF | TGTGCCACCAGCAGAGTGAGGTGGAACCAAGAGACCCAGTACTTC
- | few | TRBJ2-5 | TRBV7-2 | CASSLVADPQETQYF | TGTGCCAGCAGCTTAGTGGCGGACCCTCAAGAGACCCAGTACTTC
TRBD2 | - | TRBJ2-1 | TRBV24-1 | CATARGGREQFF | TGTGCCACCGCTCGGGGGGGCCGGGAGCAGTTCTTC
- | - | TRBJ1-1 | TRBV18 | CASSLAPSTNTEAFF | TGTGCCAGCTCACTTGCCCCTAGTACGAACACTGAAGCTTTCTTT
TRBD2 | once | TRBJ2-1 | TRBV5-4 | CASSLVRTSVGSYNEQFF | TGTGCCAGCAGCTTGGTGAGGACTAGCGTTGGCTCCTACAATGAGCAGTTCTTC
- | - | TRBJ1-2 | TRBV30 | CAWQEGNNYGYTF | TGTGCCTGGCAGGAGGGGAATAACTATGGCTACACCTTC
TRBD1 | few | TRBJ1-5 | TRBV6-4 | CASSMLGGQDGNQPQHF | TGTGCCAGCTCCATGTTAGGAGGACAGGATGGTAATCAGCCCCAGCATTTT
TRBD2 | - | TRBJ2-7 | TRBV10-3 | CAISGGLAGVTYEQYF | TGTGCCATCAGTGGGGGACTAGCGGGAGTGACCTACGAGCAGTACTTC
TRBD1 | - | TRBJ2-5 | TRBV3-1 | CASSGKRDRGQETQYF | TGTGCCAGCAGCGGAAAAAGGGACAGGGGCCAAGAGACCCAGTACTTC
- | - | TRBJ2-1 | TRBV2 | CANRGGNEQFF | TGTGCCAACAGGGGGGGAAATGAGCAGTTCTTC
- | - | TRBJ2-7 | TRBV5-1 | CASSTHQEQYF | TGCGCCAGCAGCACCCACCAGGAGCAGTACTTC
- | - | TRBJ1-5 | TRBV21-1 | CASSSLELAGNQPQHF | TGTGCCAGCAGCAGTTTAGAATTGGCGGGCAATCAGCCCCAGCATTTT
- | - | TRBJ1-3 | TRBV18 | CASSPGRSGNTIYF | TGTGCCAGCTCACCAGGGCGCTCTGGAAACACCATATATTTT
- | - | TRBJ2-3 | TRBV28 | CASSPSTDTQYF | TGTGCCAGCAGTCCCTCCACAGATACGCAGTATTTT
TRBD1 | few | TRBJ1-1 | TRBV7-9 | CASSLVSGQGETEAFF | TGTGCCAGCAGCTTAGTCTCTGGACAGGGCGAAACTGAAGCTTTCTTT
- | few | TRBJ2-5 | TRBV14 | CASSQGQIIQETQYF | TGTGCCAGCAGCCAAGGACAGATAATCCAAGAGACCCAGTACTTC